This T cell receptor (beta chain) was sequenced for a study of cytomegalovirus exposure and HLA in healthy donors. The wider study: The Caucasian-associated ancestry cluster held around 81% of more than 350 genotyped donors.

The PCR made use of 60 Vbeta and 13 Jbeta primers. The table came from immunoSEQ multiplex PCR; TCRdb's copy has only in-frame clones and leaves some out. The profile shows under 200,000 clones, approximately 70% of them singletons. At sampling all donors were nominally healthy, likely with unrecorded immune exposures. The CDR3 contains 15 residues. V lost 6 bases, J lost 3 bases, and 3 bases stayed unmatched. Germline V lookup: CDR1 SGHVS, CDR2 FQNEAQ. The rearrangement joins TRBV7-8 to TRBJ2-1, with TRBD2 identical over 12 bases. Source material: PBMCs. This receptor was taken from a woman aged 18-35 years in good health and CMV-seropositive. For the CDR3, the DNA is TGTGCCAGCAGACGGACTAGCGGGGACTACAATGAGCAGTTCTTC. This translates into CASRRTSGDYNEQFF.